This TCR beta chain was documented in a study of cytomegalovirus exposure and HLA in healthy donors. Broader study findings: For presence/absence analyses, sequencing depth was assumed to be roughly uniform across donors. What a later analysis showed was that several of the most significant clusters appeared linked to common viral pathogens. Cytomegalovirus-associated TCR beta chains were listed, numbering around 150. It was reported that TCR beta sequences correctly inferred the HLA-A and HLA-B alleles for most subjects.

PCR primers comprised 60 Vbeta and 13 Jbeta primers. Clones were sequenced by immunoSEQ multiplex PCR, and TCRdb holds only the in-frame ones, with some missing. Seen here are about 100,000 clones, roughly three quarters observed once, and the top ten hold 4%. Trimming shortened V by 0 bases and J by 2 bases, and 10 bases separated the two germline ends. This CDR3 spans 15 amino acids. Looked up from germline, CDR1 is MNHNS and CDR2 is SASEGT. To note about this clone: Antigen: not known.

J is TRBJ1-1 and V is TRBV6-1, with D possibly matching TRBD1 (5 bases). This receptor was taken from a woman aged 45-59 years in good health and CMV-seropositive. The source material was PBMCs. The CDR3 loop is CASSEAVGGNTEAFF. The CDR3 nucleotides read TGTGCCAGCAGTGAAGCAGTCGGGGGAAACACTGAAGCTTTCTTT.